The present entry profiles one TCR beta chain with its context. Assay execution proceeded at the deep level. Sequencing was performed with immunoSEQ multiplex PCR; in TCRdb, only in-frame clones are kept and a portion is missing. Seen here are under 2.5 million clones, 85% to 95% observed once, and the top ten hold around 0.38%. This sample was taken from a study of shared clonotypes between healthy human individuals. V gave up 5 bases and J gave up 7 bases; unmatched junction bases: 8. The CDR3 is made up of 14 amino acids. The germline CDR1 and CDR2 sequences are MDHEN and SYDVKM. This chain uses TRBV28 with TRBJ1-2; TRBD1 matches at 9 bases. Material: naive CD4+ T cells from PBMCs. The subset denotes: CD45RA+ positively selected. This receptor was obtained from a man aged 18 to 30 in good health. Some clones in this sample may be carry-over from other donors' samples. The chain's CDR3 is CASSAGTGYGGYTF. The CDR3 nucleotides read TGTGCCAGCAGTGCCGGGACAGGGTACGGTGGCTACACCTTC.